The 23 T cell receptor beta chains below all came from one sample that was sequenced in a study of cytomegalovirus exposure and HLA in healthy donors. 60 Vbeta and 13 Jbeta primers were used in PCR. Profiled with immunoSEQ multiplex PCR; TCRdb holds only in-frame clones, not every one. The sample consists of 110,000 to 150,000 clones, about three quarters of them appearing once. Source material: PBMCs. The source of these receptors is a human donor in good health.

The rearrangement uses TRBV6-5 and TRBJ2-1, with 10 bases aligning to TRBD2. The CDR3 consists of 15 residues. Germline CDR1 MNHEY, CDR2 SVGAGI. J was trimmed by 4 bases and V by 5 bases; bases with no gene match: 5. CDR3 residues: CASSITSGEYNEQFF. The CDR3, as DNA: TGTGCCAGCAGTATTACTAGCGGGGAGTACAATGAGCAGTTCTTC.

The gene calls are TRBV28 and TRBJ2-7; 9 nucleotides align to TRBD2. In germline, CDR1 is MDHEN, CDR2 SYDVKM. Trimming removed 6 bases from V and 7 bases from J; junction bases left unmatched: 10. The CDR3 runs to 14 residues. The CDR3 bases are TGTGCCAGCAGCCCCCGGACTAGCGAGGATGAGCAGTACTTC. Encoded protein: CASSPRTSEDEQYF.

The chain is built from TRBV15 and TRBJ1-4; D possibly corresponds to TRBD1 (6 bases). Looked up from germline, CDR1 is LNHNV and CDR2 is YYDKDF (reference sequence). This CDR3 is built from 15 residues. Trimming took off 6 bases at V and 7 bases at J, with 18 bases between the two ends. The CDR3 bases are TGTGCCACCAGAAAGACCTACAGGGCCCGTGAAAAACTGTTTTTT. This translates into CATRKTYRAREKLFF.

The sample holds a few counts of this clone. V and J are TRBV4-2 and TRBJ2-2, with D perhaps matching TRBD2 (5 bases). With 0 bases removed from V and 7 bases from J, the gap between germline ends came to 12 bases. Germline CDR1 reads LGHNA; CDR2 reads YNFKEQ. This CDR3 is 15 amino acids long. This chain's CDR3 is CASSQDLGEYGELFF. CDR3 in DNA: TGTGCCAGCAGCCAAGATCTCGGGGAATACGGGGAGCTGTTTTTT.

The chain employs TRBV6-6 and TRBJ2-3; D is possibly TRBD2 (6 bases). V lost 10 bases and J 4 bases, leaving 18 bases between the germline ends. Germline V gives CDR1 MNHNY, CDR2 SVGAGI (reference sequence). The CDR3 has 14 residues. CDR3 sequence (DNA): TGTGCCACCATCACGGGCGGGGTTGCAGATACGCAGTATTTT. As protein: CATITGGVADTQYF.

This clone was picked up a small number of times. V and J are TRBV5-1 and TRBJ2-7; the D gene is possibly TRBD2 (6 bases). Germline values: CDR1 SGHRS, CDR2 YFSETQ. This CDR3 has 15 residues. The V and J ends lost 0 bases and 2 bases respectively, with 12 bases between them. The CDR3 DNA follows: TGCGCCAGCAGCTTGGTCGCTAGCGTTACCTACGAGCAGTACTTC. Its protein is CASSLVASVTYEQYF.

This clone showed up just a few times. This same CDR3 is encoded by further DNA sequences in the sample. The rearrangement uses TRBV7-8 and TRBJ1-5; D perhaps matches TRBD1 (6 bases). The V gene lost 5 bases and the J gene lost 7 bases, with 21 bases spanning the gap. CDR3 size: 16 residues. Looked up from germline, CDR1 is SGHVS and CDR2 is FQNEAQ. CDR3 protein: CASSQAGGQAIQPQHF. In DNA, the CDR3 is TGTGCCAGCAGCCAAGCGGGGGGACAAGCCATCCAGCCCCAGCATTTT.

V gene TRBV6-6 combines with J gene TRBJ1-2, with 11 bases matching TRBD1. The germline V gene has CDR1 MNHNY and CDR2 SVGAGI (reference sequence). The V gene end was trimmed by 7 bases and the J gene end by 6 bases; junction bases not matched to a gene: 4. The CDR3 length is 13 residues. The CDR3 reads CASKDRGPDGYTF. CDR3 in DNA: TGTGCCAGCAAGGACAGGGGGCCGGATGGCTACACCTTC.

This clone showed up just once. This chain connects TRBV10-1 to TRBJ2-3, with unresolved D. This CDR3 is 13 amino acids long. Trimming shortened V by 4 bases and J by 8 bases, and 13 bases separated the two germline ends. The germline CDR1 and CDR2 sequences are WNHNN and SYGVQD (reference sequence). CDR3 DNA: TGCGCCAGCAGTGGGTCCCTTAGGAGTACGCAGTATTTT. This gives the protein CASSGSLRSTQYF.

The table lists this clone with a count of one. CDR3 DNA: TGTGCCAGCAGAGGACTAGGGGGGACCGGGGAGCTGTTTTTT. Translated: CASRGLGGTGELFF. V and J are TRBV2 and TRBJ2-2, with D possibly matching TRBD2 (7 bases). This CDR3 region has 14 residues. The germline V gene encodes CDR1 SNHLY and CDR2 FYNNEI. V was trimmed by 6 bases and J by 5 bases, leaving 13 bases between them.

The gene calls are TRBV28 and TRBJ2-5; 7 nucleotides match TRBD1. The J call could be wrong; TRBJ2-7 is a better fit for the DNA end. Germline assignment: CDR1 MDHEN and CDR2 SYDVKM. The CDR3 is made up of 14 amino acids. CDR3 in amino acids: CASSLPGQSYEQYF. The CDR3, as DNA: TGTGCCAGCAGTCTTCCGGGACAGTCCTACGAGCAGTACTTC.

V gene TRBV9 combines with J gene TRBJ1-1; D is undetermined. The germline V gene encodes CDR1 SGDLS and CDR2 YYNGEE. CDR3 length: 13 residues. V shed 2 bases and J shed 4 bases, with 9 bases lying between them. CDR3 nucleotide sequence: TGTGCCAGCAGCGTCGGGGTGGCCACTGAAGCTTTCTTT. Protein: CASSVGVATEAFF.

The rearrangement joins TRBV2 to TRBJ2-5, with TRBD2 matching over 16 bases. Germline CDR1 reads SNHLY; CDR2 reads FYNNEI. The CDR3 runs 16 residues. The V gene end was trimmed by 5 bases and the J gene end by 5 bases; junction bases not matched to a gene: 5. CDR3 residues: CASSPPGLAGGETQYF. CDR3 bases: TGTGCCAGCAGTCCCCCGGGACTAGCGGGAGGGGAGACCCAGTACTTC.

The V call is TRBV7-9, the J call TRBJ2-2; 9 nucleotides agree with TRBD1. J was trimmed by 6 bases and V by 5 bases; bases with no gene match: 4. Germline V lookup: CDR1 SEHNR, CDR2 FQNEAQ (reference sequence). The CDR3 consists of 14 residues. CDR3 loop: CASSTQGAAGELFF. The CDR3 DNA follows: TGTGCCAGCAGCACACAGGGGGCAGCCGGGGAGCTGTTTTTT. The variable domain in full, with the rest retrieved from reference TRBV7-9 and TRBJ2-2, is DTGVSQNPRHKITKRGQNVTFRCDPISEHNRLYWYRQTLGQGPEFLTYFQNEAQLEKSRLLSDRFSAERPKGSFSTLEIQRTEQGDSAMYLCASSTQGAAGELFFGEGSRLTVL.

The CDR3 coding sequence is TGTGCCACCAGCAGAGACGATTGGTTCAGGGCTGACTACAATGAGCAGTTCTTC. Its protein product is CATSRDDWFRADYNEQFF. The gene calls are TRBV15 and TRBJ2-1, with D possibly being TRBD1 (5 bases). CDR3 length equals 18 residues. Germline V CDR1 and CDR2: LNHNV, YYDKDF (reference sequence). V lost 0 bases, J lost 3 bases, and 18 bases lay in between.

The chain recombines TRBV28 with TRBJ2-7; possibly TRBD2 for D (7 bases). The CDR3 sequence is 12 residues long. Germline CDR1 MDHEN, CDR2 SYDVKM. V was clipped by 8 bases and J by 0 bases, with 8 bases between them. CDR3 in DNA: TGTGCCAGCCGGGGGGCCTCCTACGAGCAGTACTTC. Protein product: CASRGASYEQYF.

Worth noting for this clone: Compared with germline, one end of the junction differs, possibly owing to a read error. This chain joins TRBV7-9 and TRBJ2-7; possible D gene TRBD1, 6 bases. Germline values: CDR1 SEHNR, CDR2 FQNEAQ (reference sequence). There are 14 residues in the CDR3. CDR3 sequence reads: CSSSLRTASYEQYF. The DNA for the CDR3 is TGTTCCAGCAGCTTAAGGACAGCGTCCTACGAGCAGTACTTC.

The table lists this clone with a few counts. V is TRBV7-3 and J is TRBJ2-3, with 10 bases fitting TRBD2. With 5 bases clipped from V and 5 bases from J, the junction kept 7 bases outside the gene matches. CDR1 is SGHTA and CDR2 is FQGTGA in the germline V gene. This CDR3 is built from 15 residues. CDR3 loop: CASSPSGGSGDTQYF. Here the CDR3 DNA reads TGTGCCAGCAGCCCTAGCGGGGGCTCCGGAGATACGCAGTATTTT.

The CDR3 spells CASSPLRDRTGNTIYF. CDR3 in DNA: TGTGCCAGCAGCCCACTGAGGGACAGAACTGGAAACACCATATATTTT. The chain recombines TRBV6-6 with TRBJ1-3, with 7 bases matching TRBD1. J gave up 2 bases and V 6 bases, and 10 bases lay outside the gene matches. The germline V gene encodes CDR1 MNHNY and CDR2 SVGAGI (reference sequence). The CDR3 runs 16 residues.

The chain carries TRBV6-5 and TRBJ2-3; TRBD2 aligns across 8 bases. With 1 base clipped from V and 8 bases from J, the junction kept 5 bases outside the gene matches. From germline, CDR1 is MNHEY and CDR2 SVGAGI. The CDR3 is 14 amino acids. The CDR3 DNA sequence: TGTGCCAGCAGTTACTGGGCGGGAGGAGGTACGCAGTATTTT. This gives the protein CASSYWAGGGTQYF.

The rearrangement links TRBV28 to TRBJ1-4, with TRBD1 matching 7 bases. The CDR3 extends over 17 amino acids. The germline gives CDR1 MDHEN, CDR2 SYDVKM. J lost 1 base, V lost 1 base, and 6 bases had no gene match. As DNA, the CDR3 is TGTGCCAGCAGTTTATTGACAGGGCTAAGAACTAATGAAAAACTGTTTTTT. Protein product: CASSLLTGLRTNEKLFF.

This chain joins TRBV27 and TRBJ1-1; TRBD1 aligns across 9 bases. Germline-derived CDR1 and CDR2 are MNHEY and SMNVEV (reference sequence). The CDR3 is made up of 15 amino acids. V lost 7 bases to trimming and J lost 7 bases; unmatched junction nucleotides: 13. CDR3 loop: CASTSWKGQGFEAFF. Here the CDR3 DNA reads TGTGCCAGCACCTCCTGGAAGGGACAGGGTTTTGAAGCTTTCTTT.

This clone has a handful of counts. CDR3 residues: CASSLLDRARETQYF. Written as DNA, the CDR3 is TGTGCCAGCAGCTTGTTGGACAGGGCGCGGGAGACCCAGTACTTC. The genes are TRBV5-6 and TRBJ2-5, with 8 bases identical to TRBD1. Germline lookup yields CDR1 SGHDT and CDR2 YYEEEE. The CDR3 consists of 15 residues. J gave up 5 bases and V 1 base, and 7 bases lay outside the gene matches.